A single sample gave rise to the 17 T cell receptor beta chains below, sequenced in a study of shared clonotypes between healthy human individuals. Data came from immunoSEQ multiplex PCR; TCRdb stores just in-frame clones and leaves some out. The table lists over a million clones, roughly 96% of them singletons. Sequencing input: naive CD4+ T cells sorted from blood. Subset indicated: CD45RA+ positively selected. The receptors here all came from a man in his thirties or forties in good health.

This chain links TRBV6-1 with TRBJ1-1; 8 bases are a match to TRBD1. This CDR3 has 14 residues. CDR1 is MNHNS, CDR2 SASEGT, per germline. J lost 0 bases, V lost 6 bases, and 3 bases had no gene match. The CDR3 region is CASSGQGMNTEAFF. Written as DNA, the CDR3 is TGTGCCAGCAGCGGACAGGGCATGAACACTGAAGCTTTCTTT.

This clone showed up just once. This sequence joins TRBV7-9 and TRBJ2-1; D unclear. V lost 3 bases, J lost 3 bases, and 15 bases lay in between. Germline V gives CDR1 SEHNR, CDR2 FQNEAQ (reference sequence). The CDR3 has 16 amino acids. The CDR3 spells CASSFPVGLVYNEQFF. The DNA for the CDR3 is TGTGCCAGCAGCTTCCCAGTCGGGCTGGTCTACAATGAGCAGTTCTTC.

The genes are TRBV5-1 and TRBJ2-1; 8 nucleotides match TRBD1. The ends lost 2 bases at V and 4 bases at J; junction bases unmatched: 5. In germline, CDR1 is SGHRS, CDR2 YFSETQ. The CDR3 totals 15 residues. CDR3 loop: CASSFYRGNYNEQFF. CDR3 nucleotides: TGCGCCAGCAGCTTTTACAGGGGGAATTACAATGAGCAGTTCTTC.

This clone is a singleton in its sample. This rearrangement joins TRBV6-6 to TRBJ2-5, with D perhaps being TRBD1 or TRBD2 (5 bases each). V lost 2 bases and J lost 12, with 16 bases in between. CDR1 is MNHNY, CDR2 SVGAGI, per germline (reference sequence). The CDR3 is made up of 13 amino acids. The CDR3: CASSYTPHLGEYF. The CDR3 DNA is TGTGCCAGCAGTTACACTCCCCATTTGGGGGAGTACTTC.

This sequence joins TRBV19 and TRBJ1-2, with 7 positions matching TRBD1. The germline V gene has CDR1 LNHDA and CDR2 SQIVND (reference sequence). Trimming removed 3 bases from V and 5 bases from J; junction bases left unmatched: 9. The CDR3 is 15 amino acids. The CDR3 nucleotides are TGTGCCAGTAGTATTCAACCCGGGACAGAGTATGGCTACACCTTC. Its protein product is CASSIQPGTEYGYTF. The complete variable domain, with remaining parts taken from reference TRBV19 and TRBJ1-2, reads DGGITQSPKYLFRKEGQNVTLSCEQNLNHDAMYWYRQDPGQGLRLIYYSQIVNDFQKGDIAEGYSVSREKKESFPLTVTSAQKNPTAFYLCASSIQPGTEYGYTFGSGTRLTVV.

This chain connects TRBV6-5 to TRBJ2-6; TRBD1 might be the D (6 bases). V lost 2 bases and J 0 bases, leaving 8 bases between the germline ends. Per germline, CDR1 MNHEY and CDR2 SVGAGI. This CDR3 contains 16 residues. This chain's CDR3 is CASSYQGSSGANVLTF. CDR3 coding DNA: TGTGCCAGCAGTTACCAGGGGTCCTCTGGGGCCAACGTCCTGACTTTC.

The V and J genes are TRBV5-1 and TRBJ1-2; D is unresolved. CDR1 and CDR2 from the germline V gene are SGHRS and YFSETQ. The CDR3 sequence is 14 residues long. Deletions cut 1 base from V and 0 bases from J, with 7 bases between. CDR3 bases: TGCGCCAGCAGCTTGTATCGAACTAACTATGGCTACACCTTC. It codes for CASSLYRTNYGYTF.

The rearrangement uses TRBV6-6 and TRBJ1-5; D remains unclear. From germline, CDR1 is MNHNY and CDR2 SVGAGI (reference sequence). There are 14 residues in the CDR3. Trimming took off 1 base at V and 1 base at J, with 5 bases between the two ends. The chain's CDR3 is CASSYWASNQPQHF. The CDR3 DNA is TGTGCCAGCAGTTACTGGGCGAGCAATCAGCCCCAGCATTTT.

This clone was picked up one time. The rearrangement links TRBV27 to TRBJ1-3, with D perhaps TRBD1 (6 bases). V gave up 6 bases and J gave up 4 bases, with 16 bases separating them. From germline, CDR1 is MNHEY and CDR2 SMNVEV (reference sequence). CDR3 length: 15 amino acids. CDR3 protein: CASRQRTGYGNTIYF. In nucleotides, the CDR3 is TGTGCCAGCAGGCAACGAACAGGGTACGGAAACACCATATATTTT.

This chain uses TRBV9 with TRBJ2-2, with TRBD2 identical over 9 bases. The CDR3 sequence is 16 residues long. Germline CDR1 is SGDLS and CDR2 is YYNGEE. The trim removed 0 bases at V and 5 bases at J, leaving 5 bases unmatched. The CDR3 is CASSVGLAGKTGELFF. The CDR3 DNA sequence: TGTGCCAGCAGCGTAGGGCTAGCGGGAAAAACCGGGGAGCTGTTTTTT.

The CDR3 reads CSVASLNYGYTF. CDR3 DNA sequence: TGCAGCGTTGCTTCCCTTAACTATGGCTACACCTTC. V usage is TRBV29-1 and J usage is TRBJ1-2; D gene uncertain. The ends were cut back, 4 bases at V and 1 base at J, with 7 bases in the middle. The length of the CDR3 is 12 residues. CDR1 is SQVTM, CDR2 ANQGSEA, per germline.

This chain links TRBV18 with TRBJ1-1; TRBD1 matches 7 bases. Trimming at V came to 3 bases and at J to 7 bases, leaving 5 bases not matched to a gene. The CDR3 runs 13 residues. Germline V gives CDR1 KGHSH, CDR2 LQKENI. The CDR3 is CASSPSQGGEAFF. CDR3 DNA sequence: TGTGCCAGCTCACCCTCCCAGGGGGGTGAAGCTTTCTTT.

The V gene is TRBV6-1, the J gene TRBJ2-7, with a possible D match to TRBD2 (5 bases). V was shortened by 6 bases and J by 2 bases, with 17 bases between the two germline ends. Per the germline V gene, CDR1 is MNHNS and CDR2 is SASEGT. This CDR3 contains 15 residues. CDR3 region: CASSLEVRSTYEQYF. In DNA form, the CDR3 reads TGTGCCAGCAGCTTGGAGGTTCGGAGCACCTACGAGCAGTACTTC.

The chain recombines TRBV6-5 with TRBJ2-2, with 8 bases that match TRBD2. CDR3 length: 15 amino acids. The germline CDR1 and CDR2 sequences are MNHEY and SVGAGI. The V gene end was trimmed by 6 bases and the J gene end by 5 bases; junction bases not matched to a gene: 8. The DNA of the CDR3 is TGTGCCAGCAGGGCCCTAGCGGGTCGGACCGGGGAGCTGTTTTTT. It is translated as CASRALAGRTGELFF.

The sample holds one count of this clone. The chain couples TRBV28 to TRBJ2-2, with D perhaps matching TRBD2 (5 bases). The CDR3 runs to 15 residues. Trimming pared 3 bases from V and 5 bases from J, leaving 13 bases between. Germline V gene sequence: CDR1 MDHEN, CDR2 SYDVKM. Here the CDR3 reads CASSLLLVPTGELFF. CDR3 coding DNA: TGTGCCAGCAGTTTGCTACTAGTTCCGACCGGGGAGCTGTTTTTT.

This rearrangement joins TRBV5-1 to TRBJ2-5; D is possibly TRBD1 or TRBD2 (5 bases each). V was trimmed by 4 bases and J by 4 bases, leaving 14 bases between them. The CDR3 loop spans 14 amino acids. Germline V gene data show CDR1 as SGHRS and CDR2 as YFSETQ. The CDR3 DNA is TGCGCCAGCAGCGCCCGGGACCCGAGAGAGACCCAGTACTTC. It yields the protein CASSARDPRETQYF.

The chain combines TRBV25-1 with TRBJ2-1, with D tentatively TRBD2 (5 bases). Trimming cost V 6 bases and J 7 bases, with 7 bases left between them. This CDR3 spans 11 amino acids. Germline V gene sequence: CDR1 MGHDK, CDR2 SYGVNS. The CDR3 here is CASSKRNEQFF. The CDR3 DNA reads TGTGCCAGCAGCAAGCGGAATGAGCAGTTCTTC.